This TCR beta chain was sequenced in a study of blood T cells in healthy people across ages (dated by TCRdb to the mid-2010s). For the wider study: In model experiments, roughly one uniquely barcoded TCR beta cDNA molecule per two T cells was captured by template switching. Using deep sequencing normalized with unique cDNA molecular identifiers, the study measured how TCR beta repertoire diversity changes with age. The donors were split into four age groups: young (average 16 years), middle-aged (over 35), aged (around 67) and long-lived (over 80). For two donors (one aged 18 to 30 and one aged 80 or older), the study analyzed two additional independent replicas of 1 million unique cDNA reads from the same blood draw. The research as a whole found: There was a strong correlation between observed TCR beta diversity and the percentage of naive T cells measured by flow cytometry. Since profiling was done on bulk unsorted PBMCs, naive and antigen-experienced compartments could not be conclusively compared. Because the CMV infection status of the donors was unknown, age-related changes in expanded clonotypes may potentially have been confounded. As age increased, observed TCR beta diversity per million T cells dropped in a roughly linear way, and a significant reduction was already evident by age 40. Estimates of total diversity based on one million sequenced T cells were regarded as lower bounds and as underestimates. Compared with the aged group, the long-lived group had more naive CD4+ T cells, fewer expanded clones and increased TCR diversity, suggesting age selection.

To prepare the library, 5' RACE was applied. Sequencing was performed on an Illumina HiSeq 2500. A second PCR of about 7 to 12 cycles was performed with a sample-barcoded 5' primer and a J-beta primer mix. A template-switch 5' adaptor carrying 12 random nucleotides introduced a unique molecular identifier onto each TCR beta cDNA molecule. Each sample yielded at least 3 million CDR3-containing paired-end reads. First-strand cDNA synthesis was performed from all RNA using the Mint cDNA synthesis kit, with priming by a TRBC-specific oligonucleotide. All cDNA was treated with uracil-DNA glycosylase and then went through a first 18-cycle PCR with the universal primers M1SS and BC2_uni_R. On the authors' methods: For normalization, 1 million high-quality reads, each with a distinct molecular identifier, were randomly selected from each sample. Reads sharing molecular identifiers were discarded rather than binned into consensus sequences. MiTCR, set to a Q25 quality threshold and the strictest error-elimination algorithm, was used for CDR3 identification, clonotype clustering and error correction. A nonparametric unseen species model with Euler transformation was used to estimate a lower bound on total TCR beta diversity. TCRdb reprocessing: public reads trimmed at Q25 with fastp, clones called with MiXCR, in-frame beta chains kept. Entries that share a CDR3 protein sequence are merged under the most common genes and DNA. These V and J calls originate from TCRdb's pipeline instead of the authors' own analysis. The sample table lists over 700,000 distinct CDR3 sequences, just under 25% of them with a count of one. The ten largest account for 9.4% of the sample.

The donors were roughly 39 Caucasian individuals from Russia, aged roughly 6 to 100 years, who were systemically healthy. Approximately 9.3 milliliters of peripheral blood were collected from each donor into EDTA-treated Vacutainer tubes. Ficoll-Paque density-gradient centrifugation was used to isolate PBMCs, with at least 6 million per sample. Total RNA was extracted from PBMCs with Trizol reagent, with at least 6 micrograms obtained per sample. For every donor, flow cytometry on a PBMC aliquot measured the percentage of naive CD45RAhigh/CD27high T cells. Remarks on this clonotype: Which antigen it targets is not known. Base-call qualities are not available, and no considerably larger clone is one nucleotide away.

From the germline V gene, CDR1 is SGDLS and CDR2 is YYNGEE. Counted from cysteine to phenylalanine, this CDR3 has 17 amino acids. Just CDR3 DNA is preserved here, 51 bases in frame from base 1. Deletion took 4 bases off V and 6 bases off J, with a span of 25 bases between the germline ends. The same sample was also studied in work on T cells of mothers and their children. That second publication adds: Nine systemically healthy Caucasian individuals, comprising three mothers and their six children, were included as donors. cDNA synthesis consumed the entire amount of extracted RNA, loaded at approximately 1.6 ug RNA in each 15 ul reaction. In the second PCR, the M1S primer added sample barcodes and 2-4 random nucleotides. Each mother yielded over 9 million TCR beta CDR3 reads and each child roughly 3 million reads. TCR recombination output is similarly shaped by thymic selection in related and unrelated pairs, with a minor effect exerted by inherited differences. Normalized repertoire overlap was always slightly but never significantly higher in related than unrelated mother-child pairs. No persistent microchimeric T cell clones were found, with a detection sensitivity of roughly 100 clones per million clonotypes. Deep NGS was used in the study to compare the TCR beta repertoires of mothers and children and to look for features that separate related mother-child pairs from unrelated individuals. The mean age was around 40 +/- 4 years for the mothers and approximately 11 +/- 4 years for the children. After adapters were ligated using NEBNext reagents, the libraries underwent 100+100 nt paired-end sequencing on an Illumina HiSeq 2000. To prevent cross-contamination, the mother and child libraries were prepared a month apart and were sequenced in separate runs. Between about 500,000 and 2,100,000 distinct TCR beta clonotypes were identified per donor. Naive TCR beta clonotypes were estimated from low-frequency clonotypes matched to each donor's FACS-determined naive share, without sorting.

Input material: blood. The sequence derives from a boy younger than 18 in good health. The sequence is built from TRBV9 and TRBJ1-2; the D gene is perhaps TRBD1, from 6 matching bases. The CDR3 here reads CASSTYGTPGGPDGYTF. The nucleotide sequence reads TGTGCCAGCAGCACGTACGGGACCCCCGGGGGGCCTGATGGCTACACCTTC.